The clone carrying this T cell receptor (beta chain) was detected a few times. Its antigen remains unidentified. Germline V gene sequence: CDR1 SEHNR, CDR2 FQNEAQ (reference sequence). The V end lost 5 bases, the J end lost 7 bases, and 9 bases lay between the germline ends. CDR3 length equals 13 residues. The PCR employed 60 Vbeta primers together with 13 Jbeta primers. Clones were read by immunoSEQ multiplex PCR, and TCRdb kept only the in-frame ones, dropping some. This table has roughly 49,000 clones, around 81% appearing once. This sample stems from a study of cytomegalovirus exposure and HLA in healthy donors. Notes on the study in general: The likely origin of a cluster of highly shared sequence variants was a sequencing artifact. In vitro work confirmed that a few CMV-associated chains recognize CMV antigens.

Sequenced material: PBMCs. The receptor was isolated from a boy aged 5-17 years in good health and CMV-seropositive. This rearrangement joins TRBV7-9 to TRBJ1-6; D remains ambiguous. This CDR3 reads CASSQGGNSPLHF. The CDR3 DNA reads as TGTGCCAGCAGCCAAGGAGGGAATTCACCCCTCCACTTT.